This T cell receptor (beta chain) comes out of a study of blood T cell repertoires in COVID-19. V shed 6 bases, J shed 2 bases, and the junction held 7 bases outside the gene matches. CDR3 length equals 16 residues. Looked up from germline, CDR1 is SGHNT and CDR2 is YENEEA. Profiled with immunoSEQ multiplex PCR; TCRdb holds only in-frame clones, not every one. The repertoire holds 170,000 or so clones, roughly 83% seen once, with 13% to 15% in the top ten. This clonotype was obtained from a man aged 18 to 30 with active or convalescent COVID-19. The V and J genes are TRBV11-3 and TRBJ2-2; 9 bases are a match to TRBD2. Sequences were obtained from peripheral blood. This chain's CDR3 is CASSSRTSVNTGELFF. In nucleotides, the CDR3 is TGTGCCAGCAGTTCGAGGACTAGCGTAAACACCGGGGAGCTGTTTTTT.